This record looks at one TCR beta chain sequence and its context. Its target is unknown. This sample is drawn from a study of blood T cells in healthy people across ages. Whole-study context: T cells yielded about one barcoded beta molecule per two cells through template switching.

The second PCR ran roughly 6 to 11 cycles with a sample-barcoded 5' primer and J-beta primers. With 12 random nucleotides, a template-switch adaptor tagged each individual cDNA molecule. TCRdb re-called the 5' RACE reads with MiXCR, one entry per CDR3 protein. The repertoire holds about 1.8 million distinct CDR3 sequences, with roughly 49% as singletons. Study-level findings and limits: Correlation between TCR beta diversity and naive T cell percentage was strong. One million T cells yielded diversity estimates that were considered underestimates.

Trimming left V 5 bases short and J 1 base short, with 13 bases between. This CDR3 has 15 residues. Germline V gene data show CDR1 as SEHNR and CDR2 as FQNEAQ (reference sequence). The V and J genes are TRBV7-9 and TRBJ2-3; no clear D. The TCR sequence derives from a woman aged 40 to 55 in good health. The source material was blood. The CDR3 protein is CASSQSSEGTDTQYF. In nucleotides, the CDR3 is TGTGCCAGCAGCCAAAGCTCGGAAGGCACAGATACGCAGTATTTT.